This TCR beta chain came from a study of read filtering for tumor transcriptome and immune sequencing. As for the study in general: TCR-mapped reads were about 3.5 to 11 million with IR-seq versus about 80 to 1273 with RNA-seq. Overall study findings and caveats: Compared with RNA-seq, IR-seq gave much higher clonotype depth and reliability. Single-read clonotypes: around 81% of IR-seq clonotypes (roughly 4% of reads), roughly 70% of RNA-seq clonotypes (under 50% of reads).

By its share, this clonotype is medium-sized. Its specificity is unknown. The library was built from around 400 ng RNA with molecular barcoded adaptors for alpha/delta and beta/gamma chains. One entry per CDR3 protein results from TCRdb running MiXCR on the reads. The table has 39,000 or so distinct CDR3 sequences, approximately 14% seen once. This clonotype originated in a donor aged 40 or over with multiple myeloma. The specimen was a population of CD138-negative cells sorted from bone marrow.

DNA of the CDR3: TGTGCCAGCACCGGAGGGGGGAGCTCCTACGAGCAGTACTTC. It encodes CASTGGGSSYEQYF. The chain links TRBV12-3 or TRBV12-4 to TRBJ2-7; D might be TRBD1 or TRBD2, each matching 6 bases. Trimming stripped 7 bases from V and 0 bases from J, with 13 bases between. This CDR3 has 14 residues.